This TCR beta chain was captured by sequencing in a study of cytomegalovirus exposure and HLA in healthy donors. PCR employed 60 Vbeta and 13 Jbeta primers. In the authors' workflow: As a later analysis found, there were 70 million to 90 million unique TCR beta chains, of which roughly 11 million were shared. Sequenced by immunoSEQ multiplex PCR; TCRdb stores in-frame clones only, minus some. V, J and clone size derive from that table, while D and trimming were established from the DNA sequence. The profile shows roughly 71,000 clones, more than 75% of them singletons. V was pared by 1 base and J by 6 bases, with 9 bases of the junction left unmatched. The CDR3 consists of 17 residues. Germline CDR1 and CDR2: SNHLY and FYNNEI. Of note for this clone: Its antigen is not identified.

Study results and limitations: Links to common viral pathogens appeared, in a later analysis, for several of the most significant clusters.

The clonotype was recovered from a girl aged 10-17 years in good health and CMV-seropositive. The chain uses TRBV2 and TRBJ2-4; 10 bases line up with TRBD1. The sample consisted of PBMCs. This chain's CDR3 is CASSEGRQGATVNIQYF. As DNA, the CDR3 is TGTGCCAGCAGTGAAGGCCGACAGGGGGCGACTGTAAACATTCAGTACTTC.